The present entry profiles one T cell receptor (beta chain) with its context. The data were taken from a study of blood T cell repertoires in COVID-19. Study-level background: Spain, Italy and the United States supplied samples that represented acute and convalescent COVID-19. Sources were T cells, B-cell-depleted T cells, or PBMCs; the material itself was cDNA or gDNA.

In the study's own analysis: Estimated nucleated cell counts came from reference gene primer amplification. The repertoire was sequenced with immunoSEQ multiplex PCR; TCRdb's copy has only in-frame clones and lacks some. D and trimming come from the DNA, and the V and J calls and clone size come from that table. The data contain approximately 39,000 clones, about 94% of them seen just once; the ten biggest clones take up roughly 4%. V was clipped by 0 bases and J by 2 bases, with 14 bases between them. The germline V gene has CDR1 SGHDT and CDR2 YYEEEE. The CDR3 spans 17 residues. The sequencing input was peripheral blood. The clonotype comes from a human donor with active COVID-19. The donor label of this sample is uncertain. This rearrangement joins TRBV5-6 to TRBJ2-2; the D gene is possibly TRBD1 (6 bases). Here the CDR3 DNA reads TGTGCCAGCAGCTTGGCCTTCAGGGGACCTAACACCGGGGAGCTGTTTTTT. It yields the protein CASSLAFRGPNTGELFF.